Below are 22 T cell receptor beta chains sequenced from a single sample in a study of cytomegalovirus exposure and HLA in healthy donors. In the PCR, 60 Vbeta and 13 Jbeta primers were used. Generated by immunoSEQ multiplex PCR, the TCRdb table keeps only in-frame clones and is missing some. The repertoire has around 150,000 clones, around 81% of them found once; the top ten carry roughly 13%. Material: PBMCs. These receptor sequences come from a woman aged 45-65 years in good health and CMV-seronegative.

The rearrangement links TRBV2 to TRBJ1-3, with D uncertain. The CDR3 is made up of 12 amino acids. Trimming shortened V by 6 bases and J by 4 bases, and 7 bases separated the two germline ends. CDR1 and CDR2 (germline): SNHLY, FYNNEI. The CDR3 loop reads CASSPRGNTIYF. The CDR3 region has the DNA TGTGCCAGCAGCCCCAGGGGAAACACCATATATTTT.

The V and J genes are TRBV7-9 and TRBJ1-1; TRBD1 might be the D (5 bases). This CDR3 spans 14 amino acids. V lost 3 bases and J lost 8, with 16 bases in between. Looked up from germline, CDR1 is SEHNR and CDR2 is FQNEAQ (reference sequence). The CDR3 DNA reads TGTGCCAGCAGCTTGGGGGGACTGACCTCCGAAGCTTTCTTT. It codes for CASSLGGLTSEAFF.

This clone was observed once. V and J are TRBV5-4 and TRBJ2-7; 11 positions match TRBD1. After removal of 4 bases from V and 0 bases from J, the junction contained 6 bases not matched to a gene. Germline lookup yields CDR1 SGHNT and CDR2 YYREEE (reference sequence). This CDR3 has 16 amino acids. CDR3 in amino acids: CASSRTGGTLSYEQYF. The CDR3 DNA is TGTGCCAGCAGCCGGACAGGGGGCACACTCTCCTACGAGCAGTACTTC. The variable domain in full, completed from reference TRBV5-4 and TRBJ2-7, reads ETGVTQSPTHLIKTRGQQVTLRCSSQSGHNTVSWYQQALGQGPQFIFQYYREEENGRGNFPPRFSGLQFPNYSSELNVNALELDDSALYLCASSRTGGTLSYEQYFGPGTRLTVT.

As DNA, the CDR3 is TGTGCCAGTAAAAGGCAGGGGAATCAGCCCCAGCATTTT. Translation gives CASKRQGNQPQHF. The J gene is TRBJ1-5, the V gene TRBV19; tentatively, D is TRBD1 (6 bases). The ends were cut back, 7 bases at V and 4 bases at J, with 11 bases in the middle. Germline loops: CDR1 LNHDA, CDR2 SQIVND (reference sequence). This CDR3 is built from 13 residues.

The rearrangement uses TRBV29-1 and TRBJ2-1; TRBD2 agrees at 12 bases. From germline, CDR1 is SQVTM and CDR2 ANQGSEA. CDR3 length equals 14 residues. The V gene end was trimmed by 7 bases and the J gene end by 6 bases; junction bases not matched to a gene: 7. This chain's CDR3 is CSGSTSGRTNEQFF. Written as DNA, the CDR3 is TGCAGCGGTTCTACTAGCGGGAGGACCAATGAGCAGTTCTTC.

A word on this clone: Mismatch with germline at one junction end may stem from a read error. CDR3 nucleotides: TGTTCCAGCAGCCCCGGGACTAGCGGGGAGGAGCAGTACTTC. Translation: CSSSPGTSGEEQYF. This chain uses TRBV7-9 with TRBJ2-7, with TRBD2 matching 13 bases. CDR1 is SEHNR and CDR2 is FQNEAQ in the germline V gene (reference sequence). This CDR3 has 14 amino acids.

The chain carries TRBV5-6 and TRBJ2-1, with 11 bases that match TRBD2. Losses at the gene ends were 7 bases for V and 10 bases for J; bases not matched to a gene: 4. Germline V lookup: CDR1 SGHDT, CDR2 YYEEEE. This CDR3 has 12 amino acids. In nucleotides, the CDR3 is TGTGCCAGCCTATTAGCGGGAGGGGAGCAGTTCTTC. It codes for CASLLAGGEQFF.

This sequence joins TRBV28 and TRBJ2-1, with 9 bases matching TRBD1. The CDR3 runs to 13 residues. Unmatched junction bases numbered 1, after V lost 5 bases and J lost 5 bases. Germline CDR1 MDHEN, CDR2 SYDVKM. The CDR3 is CASSRDRDNEQFF. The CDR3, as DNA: TGTGCCAGCAGTCGGGACAGGGACAATGAGCAGTTCTTC.

The chain's CDR3 is CASTPGQGGDQPQHF. DNA for the CDR3: TGTGCCAGCACCCCTGGGCAGGGGGGTGATCAGCCCCAGCATTTT. The genes are TRBV28 and TRBJ1-5; 7 bases match TRBD1. CDR1 and CDR2 (germline): MDHEN, SYDVKM. The CDR3 is 15 amino acids. After removal of 7 bases from V and 5 bases from J, the junction contained 11 bases not matched to a gene.

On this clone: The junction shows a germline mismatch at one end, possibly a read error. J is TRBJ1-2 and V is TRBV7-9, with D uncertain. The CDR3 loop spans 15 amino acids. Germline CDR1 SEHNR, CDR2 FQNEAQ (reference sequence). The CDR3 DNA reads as TGTTCCAGCAGCCTAGGACTGTCGGTCAACTATGGCTACACCTTC. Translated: CSSSLGLSVNYGYTF.

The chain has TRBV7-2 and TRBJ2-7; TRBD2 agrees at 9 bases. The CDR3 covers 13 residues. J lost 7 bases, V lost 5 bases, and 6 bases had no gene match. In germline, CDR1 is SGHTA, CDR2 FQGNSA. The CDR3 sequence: CASSRSGSGEQYF. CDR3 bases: TGTGCCAGCAGCCGTAGCGGGAGCGGGGAGCAGTACTTC. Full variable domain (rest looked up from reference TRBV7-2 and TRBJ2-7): GAGVSQSPSNKVTEKGKDVELRCDPISGHTALYWYRQSLGQGLEFLIYFQGNSAPDKSGLPSDRFSAERTGGSVSTLTIQRTQQEDSAVYLCASSRSGSGEQYFGPGTRLTVT.

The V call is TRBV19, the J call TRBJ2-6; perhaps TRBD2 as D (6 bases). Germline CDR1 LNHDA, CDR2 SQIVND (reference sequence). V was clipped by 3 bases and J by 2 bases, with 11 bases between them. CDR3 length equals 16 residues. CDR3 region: CASSMRGAPGANVLTF. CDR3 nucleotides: TGTGCCAGTAGTATGCGGGGAGCCCCTGGGGCCAACGTCCTGACTTTC.

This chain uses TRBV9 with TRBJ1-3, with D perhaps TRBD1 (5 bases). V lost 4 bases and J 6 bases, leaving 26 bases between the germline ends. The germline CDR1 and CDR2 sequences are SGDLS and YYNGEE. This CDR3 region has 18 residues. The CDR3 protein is CASSPLFGGSSLENTIYF. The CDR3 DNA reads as TGTGCCAGCAGCCCCCTCTTCGGGGGGTCCTCCTTGGAAAACACCATATATTTT.

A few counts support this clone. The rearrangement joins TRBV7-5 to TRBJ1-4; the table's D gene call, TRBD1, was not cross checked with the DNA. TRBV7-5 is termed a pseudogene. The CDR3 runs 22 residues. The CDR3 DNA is TGTGCCAGAAGCTTAGTCGGGATGGTGGGGACAGGGGGTTGCGGCCAAGGGGAAAAACTGTTTTTT. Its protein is CARSLVGMVGTGGCGQGEKLFF.

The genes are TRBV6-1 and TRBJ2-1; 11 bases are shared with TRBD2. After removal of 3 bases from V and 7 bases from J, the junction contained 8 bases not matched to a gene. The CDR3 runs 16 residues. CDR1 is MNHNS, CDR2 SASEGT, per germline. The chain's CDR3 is CASSDLLAGGRNEQFF. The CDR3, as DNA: TGTGCCAGCAGTGACCTTTTAGCGGGGGGGCGGAATGAGCAGTTCTTC.

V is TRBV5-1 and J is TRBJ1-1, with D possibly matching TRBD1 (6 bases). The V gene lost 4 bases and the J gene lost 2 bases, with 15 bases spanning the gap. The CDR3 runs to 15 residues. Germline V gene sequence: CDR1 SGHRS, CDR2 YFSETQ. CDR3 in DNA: TGCGCCAGCAGCGCTTGGGGGGGACAAAACACTGAAGCTTTCTTT. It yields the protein CASSAWGGQNTEAFF.

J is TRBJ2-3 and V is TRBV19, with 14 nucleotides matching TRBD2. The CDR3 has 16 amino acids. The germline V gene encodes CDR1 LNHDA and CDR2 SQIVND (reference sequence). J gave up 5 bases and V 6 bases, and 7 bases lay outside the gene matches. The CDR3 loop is CASSPGTSGRQDTQYF. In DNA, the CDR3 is TGTGCCAGTAGCCCCGGGACTAGCGGGAGACAAGATACGCAGTATTTT.

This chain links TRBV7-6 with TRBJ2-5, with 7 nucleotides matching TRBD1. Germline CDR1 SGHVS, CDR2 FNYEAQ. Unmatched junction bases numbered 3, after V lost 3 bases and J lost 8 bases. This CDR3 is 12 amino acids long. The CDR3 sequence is CASSLPGGTQYF. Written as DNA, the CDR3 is TGTGCCAGCAGCTTGCCAGGGGGAACCCAGTACTTC. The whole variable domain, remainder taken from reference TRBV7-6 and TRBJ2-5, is GAGVSQSPRYKVTKRGQDVALRCDPISGHVSLYWYRQALGQGPEFLTYFNYEAQQDKSGLPNDRFSAERPEGSISTLTIQRTEQRDSAMYRCASSLPGGTQYFGPGTRLLVL.

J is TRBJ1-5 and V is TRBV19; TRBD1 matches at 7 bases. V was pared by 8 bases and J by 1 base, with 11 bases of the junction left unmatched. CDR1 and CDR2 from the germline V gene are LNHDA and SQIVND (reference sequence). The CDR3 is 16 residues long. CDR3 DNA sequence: TGTGCCAGTTCCATCCGAAGGGACAGAAGCAATCAGCCCCAGCATTTT. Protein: CASSIRRDRSNQPQHF.

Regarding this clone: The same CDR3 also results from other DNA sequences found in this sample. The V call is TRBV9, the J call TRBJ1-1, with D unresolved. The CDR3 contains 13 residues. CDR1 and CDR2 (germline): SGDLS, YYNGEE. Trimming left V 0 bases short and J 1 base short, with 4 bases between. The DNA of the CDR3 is TGTGCCAGCAGCGTAGCGAGGAACACTGAAGCTTTCTTT. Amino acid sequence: CASSVARNTEAFF.

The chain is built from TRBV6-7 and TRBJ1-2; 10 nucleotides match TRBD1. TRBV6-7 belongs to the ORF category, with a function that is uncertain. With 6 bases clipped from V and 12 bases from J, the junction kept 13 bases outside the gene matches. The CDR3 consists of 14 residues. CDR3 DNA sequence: TGTGCCAGCAGGCTAGGGGGGACAGGGGATGGAGACACCTTC. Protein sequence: CASRLGGTGDGDTF.

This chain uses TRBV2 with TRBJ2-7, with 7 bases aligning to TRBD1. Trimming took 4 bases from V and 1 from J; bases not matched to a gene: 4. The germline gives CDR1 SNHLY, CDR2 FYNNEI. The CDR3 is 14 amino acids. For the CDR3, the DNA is TGTGCCAGCAGTGGAGAGGGACAGTCCTACGAGCAGTACTTC. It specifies CASSGEGQSYEQYF.